This T cell receptor beta chain derives from a study of spatial heterogeneity in lung cancer. This clonotype has at least ten counts. Within a library made for alpha chains, this beta chain is off target, and its count is uninformative. The CDR3 is 12 residues long. Trimming removed 4 bases from V and 2 bases from J, with 4 bases in between. In germline, CDR1 is SGHAT, CDR2 FQNNGV. One entry per CDR3 protein, called by TCRdb with MiXCR from the 5' RACE reads. The sample yields approximately 15,000 distinct CDR3 sequences, roughly 4% seen once. The time point denotes: sample taken at primary tumor resection. Around 70 TRACERx patients with early, untreated non-small cell lung cancer donated samples.

The sample here was normal lung tissue next to the tumor, taken at surgery. This clonotype was sampled from a male donor with early-stage non-small cell lung cancer. This chain connects TRBV11-2 to TRBJ2-3; D remains unclear. CDR3 amino acids: CASSYLTDTQYF. Here the CDR3 DNA reads TGTGCCAGCAGCTATCTCACAGATACGCAGTATTTT.